This T cell receptor (beta chain) was identified in a study of technical replicates of blood from a handful of donors. The CDR3 spans 16 residues. CDR1 and CDR2 from the germline V gene are GTSNPN and SVGIG (reference sequence). Trimming cost V 4 bases and J 10 bases; bases outside gene matches: 15. Profiling relied on immunoSEQ multiplex PCR, and the TCRdb table lists in-frame clones only, not all of them. The sample lists approximately 50,000 clones; about 82% were seen once. The J gene is TRBJ1-4, the V gene TRBV30, with TRBD1 identical over 10 bases. The sequencing sample was made of PBMCs. The TCR originated in a human donor in good health. Some clones in this sample may be carry-over from other donors' samples. The CDR3 DNA is TGTGCCTGGACCCCCTTTCGGGGACAGGGGAGTACAAAACTGTTTTTT. Amino acids: CAWTPFRGQGSTKLFF.